This TCR beta chain was identified during a study of T cell responses to AZD1222 COVID-19 vaccine. This clone was seen only once. Repertoires were generated with immunoSEQ multiplex PCR, while TCRdb's copy carries only in-frame clones and drops some. The table shows 140,000 to 150,000 clones, with 75% to 90% occurring only once. Germline-derived CDR1 and CDR2 are LGHNT and FRNRAP. Trimming took 1 base from V and 0 from J, leaving 6 bases between them. The CDR3 is 14 residues long. This receptor was obtained from an adult in good health. The sequenced sample was peripheral blood, obtained on day 0 of AZD1222 vaccination. The chain employs TRBV12-5 and TRBJ1-1, with a possible D match to TRBD1 (5 bases). CDR3 loop: CASGLGGVNTEAFF. The CDR3 DNA sequence: TGTGCTAGTGGTTTGGGGGGGGTGAACACTGAAGCTTTCTTT. The variable domain in full, with the rest retrieved from reference TRBV12-5 and TRBJ1-1, is DARVTQTPRHKVTEMGQEVTMRCQPILGHNTVFWYRQTMMQGLELLAYFRNRAPLDDSGMPKDRFSAEMPDATLATLKIQPSEPRDSAVYFCASGLGGVNTEAFFGQGTRLTVV.